The 8 T cell receptor beta chains below come from one sample, sequenced in a study of blood T cells in healthy people across ages. For the second PCR, which ran for about 7 to 11 cycles, a sample-barcoded 5' primer and a J-beta primer mix were used. TCRdb re-analysed the 5' RACE reads in MiXCR, keeping a single row per CDR3 protein. The sample records about 2 million distinct CDR3 sequences, 40% to 55% being singletons. The sequenced sample was blood. The source is a woman between 40 and 50 years old in good health.

This clonotype was seen more than once but under ten times. V is TRBV7-2 and J is TRBJ2-5, with a possible D match to TRBD1 (6 bases). This CDR3 has 15 residues. Germline V lookup: CDR1 SGHTA, CDR2 FQGNSA. Trimming took off 5 bases at V and 1 base at J, with 14 bases between the two ends. Here the CDR3 reads CASSPQGQIQETQYF. The CDR3 DNA reads TGTGCCAGCAGCCCACAGGGACAAATCCAAGAGACCCAGTACTTC.

The chain combines TRBV9 with TRBJ2-3, with D possibly TRBD2 on 5 matching bases. V lost 0 bases and J 1 base, leaving 9 bases between the germline ends. CDR3 size: 15 residues. Germline loops: CDR1 SGDLS, CDR2 YYNGEE. As DNA, the CDR3 is TGTGCCAGCAGCGTAGACGGGGTTCGCACAGATACGCAGTATTTT. It codes for CASSVDGVRTDTQYF.

The chain is built from TRBV7-6 and TRBJ2-5, with TRBD2 matching 12 bases. The J call is doubtful: the DNA matches TRBJ2-4 better. Per germline, CDR1 SGHVS and CDR2 FNYEAQ. CDR3 size: 16 residues. Here the CDR3 DNA reads TGTGCCAGCAGCTTAGGGCTAGCGGGGGGGCAGAACATTCAGTACTTC. It translates to CASSLGLAGGQNIQYF.

The CDR3 reads CSPRRAGGGNEQFF. The CDR3 DNA sequence: TGCAGTCCCCGCCGGGCAGGGGGCGGCAATGAGCAGTTCTTC. The V and J genes are TRBV20-1 and TRBJ2-1; 8 bases line up with TRBD1. This CDR3 has 14 amino acids. The V and J ends lost 8 bases and 6 bases, in that order; junction bases with no gene match: 12. The germline V gene encodes CDR1 DFQATT and CDR2 SNEGSKA (reference sequence).

This chain uses TRBV29-1 with TRBJ2-7, with 7 bases matching TRBD1. This CDR3 has 14 amino acids. Germline loops: CDR1 SQVTM, CDR2 ANQGSEA. The J segment lost 7 bases and the V segment lost 7 bases, leaving 16 bases of the junction unmatched. The CDR3 DNA sequence: TGCAGCGCCGGACAGGAGCTGAGGAGCAGTGAGCAGTACTTC. It encodes CSAGQELRSSEQYF.

V usage is TRBV4-2 and J usage is TRBJ1-6; unclear D gene. V lost 7 bases and J 5 bases, leaving 12 bases between the germline ends. CDR3 length: 14 amino acids. CDR1 and CDR2 (germline): LGHNA, YNFKEQ. The CDR3 bases are TGTGCCAGCATCAACGCAGGCGATAATTCACCCCTCCACTTT. This translates into CASINAGDNSPLHF.

The J gene is TRBJ2-2, the V gene TRBV6-5; 7 positions match TRBD2. This CDR3 comprises 16 residues. Germline trimming cut 2 bases from V and 4 bases from J; bases unmatched to any gene: 7. Germline V gene sequence: CDR1 MNHEY, CDR2 SVGAGI. As DNA, the CDR3 is TGTGCCAGCAGTTACCGTCCCGGCGGGGGCACCGGGGAGCTGTTTTTT. It yields the protein CASSYRPGGGTGELFF.

The table lists this clonotype with a few counts. The chain recombines TRBV3-1 with TRBJ2-5; 8 nucleotides align to TRBD2. This CDR3 has 13 residues. In germline, CDR1 is LGHDT, CDR2 YNNKEL (reference sequence). With V trimmed by 8 bases and J by 5 bases, 7 bases remained unmatched. CDR3 sequence: CASGSGGLETQYF. Written as DNA, the CDR3 is TGTGCCAGCGGGTCGGGGGGGTTGGAGACCCAGTACTTC.